A selection of T cell receptor beta chains follows, all from one sample in a study of cytomegalovirus exposure and HLA in healthy donors. The table came from immunoSEQ multiplex PCR; TCRdb's copy has only in-frame clones and leaves some out. Of roughly 200,000 clones in the sample, around 80% are singletons; the top ten hold roughly 1.6%. Material for sequencing was PBMCs. The receptors shown here come from a man aged 50 to 60 in good health and CMV-seronegative. The conserved cysteine and the conserved F or W are not part of the CDR3 here. Each record gives: clone size, J gene, V gene, CDR3 protein. A clone size is listed for some rows: how often the clone was seen (once, few, many), or a class if it is expanded.

clone size: -; J gene: TRBJ2-5; V gene: TRBV18; CDR3 protein: ASSPRLAEETQY
clone size: few; J gene: TRBJ1-2; V gene: TRBV19; CDR3 protein: ASGKVFGTGRSYDYGYT
clone size: -; J gene: TRBJ1-5; V gene: TRBV2; CDR3 protein: AGTGDSAQPQH
clone size: -; J gene: TRBJ1-5; V gene: TRBV27; CDR3 protein: ASTPRADSNQPQH
clone size: -; J gene: TRBJ1-5; V gene: TRBV27; CDR3 protein: ASSVDRAGQPQH
clone size: -; J gene: TRBJ2-1; V gene: TRBV23-1; CDR3 protein: ASSPGPTFISARSLFSYNEQF
clone size: -; J gene: TRBJ2-7; V gene: TRBV7-6; CDR3 protein: ASSPQALHEQY
clone size: -; J gene: TRBJ2-7; V gene: TRBV5-1; CDR3 protein: ASSLLPGTKNYEQY
clone size: -; J gene: TRBJ2-1; V gene: TRBV11-3; CDR3 protein: ASSPGRGPYNEQF
clone size: -; J gene: TRBJ1-1; V gene: TRBV6-5; CDR3 protein: ASSYTGGTEAF
clone size: -; J gene: TRBJ2-1; V gene: TRBV7-6; CDR3 protein: ASRPLAGGFNEQF
clone size: -; J gene: TRBJ1-6; V gene: TRBV28; CDR3 protein: ASRLNSPLH
clone size: -; J gene: TRBJ1-1; V gene: TRBV28; CDR3 protein: ASSFRGANTEAF
clone size: -; J gene: TRBJ2-3; V gene: TRBV18; CDR3 protein: ASSPRAGESDTQY
clone size: -; J gene: -; V gene: TRBV11-2; CDR3 protein: ASRFSGAYEQY
clone size: -; J gene: TRBJ2-1; V gene: TRBV28; CDR3 protein: ASSSPTSGRYNEQF
clone size: -; J gene: TRBJ1-4; V gene: TRBV5-1; CDR3 protein: ASSGTGGTGNEKLF
clone size: -; J gene: TRBJ2-3; V gene: TRBV27; CDR3 protein: ASSLEAPSTDTQY
clone size: few; J gene: TRBJ2-7; V gene: TRBV28; CDR3 protein: ASSLGFSGQY
clone size: few; J gene: TRBJ2-7; V gene: TRBV27; CDR3 protein: ASSLNPSQVHYEQY
clone size: -; J gene: TRBJ2-7; V gene: TRBV25-1; CDR3 protein: ASSERERETPYEQY
clone size: -; J gene: TRBJ2-2; V gene: TRBV9; CDR3 protein: ASSSQDSRGELF
clone size: -; J gene: TRBJ1-2; V gene: TRBV7-3; CDR3 protein: ASSPTANYGYT
clone size: -; J gene: TRBJ2-3; V gene: TRBV11-1; CDR3 protein: ASSSGTSGRTDTQY
clone size: -; J gene: TRBJ1-1; V gene: TRBV2; CDR3 protein: ACGGQGFWDTEAF
clone size: -; J gene: TRBJ2-7; V gene: TRBV27; CDR3 protein: ASSLAGLNPGEQY
clone size: -; J gene: TRBJ1-2; V gene: TRBV2; CDR3 protein: ASSTDSNYGYT
clone size: -; J gene: TRBJ2-7; V gene: TRBV18; CDR3 protein: ASSPFLQAGGEQY
clone size: -; J gene: TRBJ1-5; V gene: TRBV19; CDR3 protein: ASSGRTPEGQPQH
clone size: -; J gene: TRBJ2-1; V gene: TRBV9; CDR3 protein: ASSVEATSGRNEQF
clone size: -; J gene: TRBJ1-2; V gene: TRBV30; CDR3 protein: AWSVSSNGYT
clone size: -; J gene: TRBJ1-3; V gene: TRBV28; CDR3 protein: ACTQVGNWNTIY
clone size: few; J gene: TRBJ2-7; V gene: TRBV11-3; CDR3 protein: ASSLRDSPYEQY
clone size: -; J gene: TRBJ2-7; V gene: TRBV29-1; CDR3 protein: SVAGTRPYEQY
clone size: -; J gene: TRBJ2-7; V gene: TRBV29-1; CDR3 protein: SVVASGYREQY
clone size: -; J gene: TRBJ2-7; V gene: TRBV6-5; CDR3 protein: ASSYAGGLYEQY
clone size: -; J gene: TRBJ2-3; V gene: TRBV10-3; CDR3 protein: AISELAGNSDTQY
clone size: -; J gene: TRBJ2-1; V gene: TRBV2; CDR3 protein: ASSDPTSGRNEQF
clone size: -; J gene: TRBJ2-3; V gene: TRBV9; CDR3 protein: ASSVASGATDTQY
clone size: -; J gene: TRBJ2-1; V gene: TRBV27; CDR3 protein: ASSFIGLSNEQF
clone size: few; J gene: TRBJ2-3; V gene: TRBV7-6; CDR3 protein: ASSLSPLAGRTDTQY
clone size: -; J gene: TRBJ1-1; V gene: TRBV5-6; CDR3 protein: ASSLGQGAMNTEAF
clone size: -; J gene: TRBJ2-7; V gene: TRBV27; CDR3 protein: ASRYSGSSYEQY
clone size: -; J gene: TRBJ1-1; V gene: TRBV30; CDR3 protein: AWRETMNTEAF
clone size: -; J gene: TRBJ2-2; V gene: TRBV11-1; CDR3 protein: ASSLGLLNTGELF
clone size: -; J gene: TRBJ1-1; V gene: TRBV7-9; CDR3 protein: ASSYRGPNTEAF
clone size: -; J gene: TRBJ2-1; V gene: TRBV28; CDR3 protein: ASKPPGQGFNEQF
clone size: -; J gene: TRBJ1-1; V gene: TRBV5-1; CDR3 protein: ASSLRLRREANTEAF
clone size: few; J gene: TRBJ2-7; V gene: TRBV4-1; CDR3 protein: ASSQGTRSGEQY